This T cell receptor beta chain is from a study of cytomegalovirus exposure and HLA in healthy donors. At the level of the study: Clustering assigned about 79% of the approximately 400 genotyped donors to the Caucasian-associated ancestry cluster.

A remark on this clone: Its target is unknown.

A multiplex PCR was run with 60 Vbeta primers and 13 Jbeta primers. TCRdb's copy holds only in-frame clones and misses some; the assay was immunoSEQ multiplex PCR. The sample has more than 25,000 clones. Study-level points and caveats: Versus the approximately 720-donor mean, an Asian-associated ancestry cluster reportedly showed fewer N-insertions in a later analysis.

The length of the CDR3 is 15 residues. CDR1 is MNHEY, CDR2 SVGAGI, per germline. V was pared by 7 bases and J by 1 base, with 10 bases of the junction left unmatched. The genes are TRBV6-5 and TRBJ2-7, with 7 nucleotides matching TRBD2. This clonotype originated in a man aged 30 to 39 in good health and CMV-seronegative. The sequenced sample was PBMCs. This CDR3 reads CASTRWGGRSYEQYF. The CDR3 nucleotides are TGTGCCAGCACCCGGTGGGGGGGGAGGTCCTACGAGCAGTACTTC.